This T cell receptor (beta chain) was observed in a study of blood T cell repertoires in COVID-19. Study summary: Acute and convalescent COVID-19 samples came from the United States, Italy and Spain. T cells, B-cell-depleted T cells, or PBMCs supplied cDNA or gDNA.

Only in-frame clones appear in the TCRdb table, and some are missing; sequencing was by immunoSEQ multiplex PCR. The table includes 60,000 to 80,000 clones, roughly 85% detected once. In this sample, this clone turned up once. The CDR3 consists of 16 residues. Germline V gene lookup returns CDR1 SGHAT and CDR2 FQNNGV. V shed 3 bases and J 4 bases; nucleotides not matched to a gene: 9. The TCR originated in a man aged 45-65 years with acute or convalescent COVID-19. The genes are TRBV11-2 and TRBJ2-1; 7 nucleotides agree with TRBD2. The material sequenced was peripheral blood. The CDR3 bases are TGTGCCAGCAGCTTCCGAAGCGGGGTTCTTTACAATGAGCAGTTCTTC. Its translation: CASSFRSGVLYNEQFF.